This T cell receptor (beta chain) came from a study of monozygotic twins with inflammatory bowel disease. CDR1 is LGHDT and CDR2 is YNNKEL in the germline V gene (reference sequence). The CDR3 contains 13 residues. TCRdb re-called the 5' RACE reads; every CDR3 protein appears as one record, without DNA. Reported are hundreds of thousands of distinct CDR3 sequences; the ten largest clones contain over 5.5%. Specimen: blood. The chain employs TRBV3-1 and TRBJ2-1; there is no DNA to check the TCRdb D call of TRBD1. This TCR was recovered from a human donor with ulcerative colitis or Crohn's disease, or a healthy co-twin of an affected twin (not recorded which). CDR3 sequence: CASSMRGNNEQFF.